This entry lists 31 T cell receptor beta chains sequenced from one sample in a study of early T cells in non-severe SARS-CoV-2 infection. TCRdb analysed the 5' RACE reads with MiXCR anew, one entry per CDR3 protein. The sample has about 98,000 distinct CDR3 sequences; 13% to 15% are singletons. The specimen sequenced was whole blood. The receptors derive from an adult who was a healthcare worker with PCR-confirmed SARS-CoV-2 infection or an uninfected control (not recorded which).

This clonotype showed up just a few times. The chain employs TRBV5-8 and TRBJ2-7; D not certain. V lost 3 bases and J lost 0, with 10 bases in between. The CDR3 has 14 residues. Germline V CDR1 and CDR2: SGHTS, YDEGEE. CDR3 region: CASSSPGPSYEQYF. The DNA of the CDR3 is TGTGCCAGCAGCTCCCCGGGCCCCTCCTACGAGCAGTACTTC.

This clonotype was recorded at least ten times. This sequence joins TRBV7-2 and TRBJ1-5, with 7 bases lining up with TRBD1. The CDR3 spans 15 residues. Trimming at V came to 1 base and at J to 2 bases, leaving 2 bases not matched to a gene. Per germline, CDR1 SGHTA and CDR2 FQGNSA. CDR3 sequence (DNA): TGTGCCAGCAGCTTAGTCGGACAGGGCAATCAGCCCCAGCATTTT. Amino acid sequence: CASSLVGQGNQPQHF.

This sequence joins TRBV20-1 and TRBJ1-2, with TRBD1 matching over 7 bases. The CDR3 has 15 residues. The V segment lost 6 bases and the J segment 4 bases; nucleotides outside the gene matches: 14. In germline, CDR1 is DFQATT, CDR2 SNEGSKA (reference sequence). The CDR3 sequence: CSAVGGGRELYGYTF. DNA of the CDR3: TGCAGTGCGGTCGGAGGGGGCAGGGAACTCTATGGCTACACCTTC.

The V gene is TRBV27, the J gene TRBJ2-1; possible D gene TRBD2, 7 bases. CDR1 is MNHEY and CDR2 is SMNVEV in the germline V gene (reference sequence). The CDR3 covers 14 residues. V was shortened by 2 bases and J by 12 bases, with 17 bases between the two germline ends. The CDR3 bases are TGTGCCAGCAGTTTAGAAGGGGGAGGGGTAGGGCAGTTCTTC. Its translation is CASSLEGGGVGQFF.

In its sample, this clonotype was seen a few times. This chain uses TRBV7-8 with TRBJ2-7, with unresolved D. In germline, CDR1 is SGHVS, CDR2 FQNEAQ. Trimming left V 5 bases short and J 1 base short, with 6 bases between. The CDR3 length is 12 residues. This CDR3 reads CASSVWSYEQYF. The CDR3, as DNA: TGTGCCAGCAGCGTATGGTCCTACGAGCAGTACTTC.

On this clonotype itself: A much larger clone lies one base from this, so it may be a read error. The chain has TRBV20-1 and TRBJ1-6, with a possible D match to TRBD1 (6 bases). With 7 bases removed from V and 9 bases from J, the gap between germline ends came to 16 bases. Germline V CDR1 and CDR2: DFQATT, SNEGSKA (reference sequence). The CDR3 is 13 amino acids. CDR3: CSGQGQWSSPLHF. For the CDR3, the DNA is TGCAGTGGGCAGGGACAATGGAGTTCACCCCTCCACTTT.

This clonotype was seen more than once but under ten times. The chain is built from TRBV20-1 and TRBJ1-5; a weak D match, TRBD1 (5 bases). There are 13 residues in the CDR3. The germline gives CDR1 DFQATT, CDR2 SNEGSKA (reference sequence). The V end was cut by 1 base, the J end by 6 bases, with 10 bases between. Here the CDR3 reads CSARGGGGQPQHF. In DNA form, the CDR3 reads TGCAGTGCTAGAGGCGGGGGAGGTCAGCCCCAGCATTTT.

This clonotype was recorded a few times. The rearrangement uses TRBV2 and TRBJ2-7; 9 bases are a match to TRBD2. Trimming cost V 4 bases and J 0 bases; bases outside gene matches: 4. The CDR3 runs 15 residues. Germline CDR1 reads SNHLY; CDR2 reads FYNNEI. The CDR3 bases are TGTGCCAGCAGTGTAGGGACTAGCAGCTCCTACGAGCAGTACTTC. Its protein is CASSVGTSSSYEQYF.

This clonotype showed up just a few times. The gene calls are TRBV30 and TRBJ1-1; no clear D. The V gene's germline CDR1 is GTSNPN and CDR2 SVGIG (reference sequence). Between the trimmed V and J ends, which lost 0 bases and 1 base, there was a span of 15 bases. The CDR3 runs 16 residues. The CDR3 loop is CAWSVSLGVPNTEAFF. CDR3 DNA sequence: TGTGCCTGGAGTGTAAGTTTAGGCGTTCCGAACACTGAAGCTTTCTTT.

The chain carries TRBV2 and TRBJ1-6; the D gene is possibly TRBD1 (6 bases). The V end lost 3 bases, the J end lost 5 bases, and 17 bases lay between the germline ends. Germline-derived CDR1 and CDR2 are SNHLY and FYNNEI. The CDR3 has 17 residues. CDR3 in amino acids: CASSDLMGQLDNSPLHF. The CDR3 region has the DNA TGTGCCAGCAGTGACCTGATGGGACAACTAGATAATTCACCCCTCCACTTT.

This clonotype was seen repeatedly, ten times or more. The chain uses TRBV19 and TRBJ2-2; maybe TRBD1 (5 bases). Germline-derived CDR1 and CDR2 are LNHDA and SQIVND (reference sequence). V lost 11 bases, J lost 2 bases, and 15 bases lay in between. The CDR3 length is 14 residues. CDR3 loop: CASRDSPNTGELFF. For the CDR3, the DNA is TGTGCCTCGAGAGACAGTCCTAACACCGGGGAGCTGTTTTTT.

This clonotype came up many times. The CDR3 does not close with the conserved phenylalanine or tryptophan, likely indicating a read error. Because the CDR3's place on the DNA is in doubt, the DNA is left out and the CDR3 is given as listed by TCRdb. The chain combines TRBV5-6 with TRBJ1-1; the D call of TRBD1 is as the table states it, not checked on the DNA. The CDR3 spans 11 amino acids, including both terminal residues. Germline CDR1 is SGHDT and CDR2 is YYEEEE. The CDR3: CASSLSQGRHR.

This chain links TRBV9 with TRBJ2-2; 9 positions match TRBD2. The V gene end was trimmed by 1 base and the J gene end by 1 base; junction bases not matched to a gene: 8. The CDR3 is made up of 18 amino acids. The germline V gene encodes CDR1 SGDLS and CDR2 YYNGEE. The chain's CDR3 is CASSVNLAGSRNTGELFF. Written as DNA, the CDR3 is TGTGCCAGCAGCGTAAATCTAGCGGGATCGAGGAACACCGGGGAGCTGTTTTTT.

This clonotype has only a few counts. The rearrangement links TRBV11-2 to TRBJ1-1, with D possibly being TRBD1 (5 bases). The CDR3 is 14 amino acids. CDR1 is SGHAT and CDR2 is FQNNGV in the germline V gene. V lost 2 bases, J lost 7 bases, and 14 bases lay in between. CDR3 in DNA: TGTGCCAGCAGCTTACAGGCAGGGCTCCTTGAAGCTTTCTTT. Translating gives CASSLQAGLLEAFF. Full variable domain (rest looked up from reference TRBV11-2 and TRBJ1-1): EAGVAQSPRYKIIEKRQSVAFWCNPISGHATLYWYQQILGQGPKLLIQFQNNGVVDDSQLPKDRFSAERLKGVDSTLKIQPAKLEDSAVYLCASSLQAGLLEAFFGQGTRLTVV.

This clonotype was found a few times. The V gene is TRBV29-1, the J gene TRBJ2-5; the match to TRBD2 covers 8 bases. The CDR3 spans 15 residues. CDR1 SQVTM and CDR2 ANQGSEA come from the germline V gene. Trimming at V came to 6 bases and at J to 3 bases, leaving 12 bases not matched to a gene. The CDR3 region is CSVQRRLAKEETQYF. CDR3 nucleotides: TGCAGCGTCCAGCGTCGACTAGCGAAAGAAGAGACCCAGTACTTC.

This clonotype was observed many times. The genes are TRBV12-2 and TRBJ2-1; the table's D call, TRBD1, has no DNA check behind it. TRBV12-2 is a recognized pseudogene. This CDR3 has 16 residues. In DNA, the CDR3 is TGTGCAAGTCGGCGCCACCCTCGCGGAGGAGTGAATGAGCAGTTCTTC. Translating it yields CASRRHPRGGVNEQFF.

This clonotype occurred many times. For the CDR3, the DNA is TGCAGTGTTCGGGAGGGGGTTCAGCCCCAGCATTTT. Its protein product is CSVREGVQPQHF. This chain connects TRBV20-1 to TRBJ1-5, with D possibly being TRBD1 (6 bases). The germline V gene has CDR1 DFQATT and CDR2 SNEGSKA (reference sequence). CDR3 length equals 12 residues. V was shortened by 7 bases and J by 6 bases, with 13 bases between the two germline ends.

Here the CDR3 DNA reads TGCGCCAGCAGCTTGGGTGATAGTCGGTTAACAAATGAGCAGTTCTTC. This sequence encodes CASSLGDSRLTNEQFF. The genes are TRBV5-1 and TRBJ2-1, with unresolved D. The length of the CDR3 is 16 residues. CDR1 is SGHRS, CDR2 YFSETQ, per germline. V lost 0 bases and J lost 7, with 17 bases in between.

The chain links TRBV27 to TRBJ2-3; 10 positions agree with TRBD2. The CDR3 is 15 amino acids. After removal of 2 bases from V and 1 base from J, the junction contained 0 bases not matched to a gene. Germline CDR1 reads MNHEY; CDR2 reads SMNVEV (reference sequence). CDR3: CASSLGTSGTDTQYF. CDR3 nucleotides: TGTGCCAGCAGTTTAGGGACTAGCGGCACAGATACGCAGTATTTT.

The gene calls are TRBV9 and TRBJ2-3; 9 nucleotides match TRBD2. The V gene's germline CDR1 is SGDLS and CDR2 YYNGEE. V was clipped by 4 bases and J by 2 bases; unmatched bases: 8. The CDR3 has 16 residues. The CDR3 loop is CASSSSGRRPTDTQYF. DNA of the CDR3: TGTGCCAGCAGCTCAAGCGGGAGGAGACCCACAGATACGCAGTATTTT.

This clonotype was observed at least ten times. The rearrangement joins TRBV15 to TRBJ1-2, with a weak D call TRBD1 (5 bases). Trimming shortened V by 1 base and J by 0 bases, and 15 bases separated the two germline ends. The CDR3 totals 17 residues. Per the germline V gene, CDR1 is LNHNV and CDR2 is YYDKDF (reference sequence). CDR3 coding DNA: TGTGCCACCAGCAGAGGGGAAAGGGACCAACCTAACTATGGCTACACCTTC. Translation: CATSRGERDQPNYGYTF.

For the CDR3, the DNA is TGTGCCAGCAGCTATACAGGGGGCTCGGACGAGCAGTACTTC. It yields the protein CASSYTGGSDEQYF. The rearrangement joins TRBV27 to TRBJ2-7; 9 bases agree with TRBD1. Germline V lookup: CDR1 MNHEY, CDR2 SMNVEV (reference sequence). J was trimmed by 5 bases and V by 6 bases; bases with no gene match: 8. The CDR3 runs to 14 residues.

The rearrangement uses TRBV25-1 and TRBJ2-1; D might be TRBD1 (5 bases). Germline CDR1 and CDR2: MGHDK and SYGVNS. Deletions cut 4 bases from V and 7 bases from J, with 8 bases between. This CDR3 is 12 amino acids long. The CDR3: CASSAGSNEQFF. CDR3 bases: TGTGCCAGCAGTGCAGGGTCGAATGAGCAGTTCTTC.

This clonotype was counted between two and nine times. V and J are TRBV2 and TRBJ1-1; TRBD1 might be the D (6 bases). The CDR3 sequence is 16 residues long. CDR1 SNHLY and CDR2 FYNNEI come from the germline V gene. V lost 1 base and J lost 3, with 15 bases in between. CDR3 coding DNA: TGTGCCAGCAGTGAAGATGGGGGCGCCGGGGACACTGAAGCTTTCTTT. Translated, it gives CASSEDGGAGDTEAFF.

This clonotype came up a few times. The chain has TRBV19 and TRBJ2-6; 8 bases are shared with TRBD1. Trimming took 5 bases from V and 2 from J; bases not matched to a gene: 11. Germline V gene sequence: CDR1 LNHDA, CDR2 SQIVND (reference sequence). This CDR3 has 18 amino acids. The CDR3 coding sequence is TGTGCCAGTAGTTCCAGTGGACAGGGAAAAACTGGGGCCAACGTCCTGACTTTC. Amino acids: CASSSSGQGKTGANVLTF. Full variable domain (missing parts from reference TRBV19 and TRBJ2-6): DGGITQSPKYLFRKEGQNVTLSCEQNLNHDAMYWYRQDPGQGLRLIYYSQIVNDFQKGDIAEGYSVSREKKESFPLTVTSAQKNPTAFYLCASSSSGQGKTGANVLTFGAGSRLTVL.

Ten or more counts support this clonotype. This chain joins TRBV20-1 and TRBJ1-1; D unresolved. The CDR3 contains 10 residues. Germline V gene lookup returns CDR1 DFQATT and CDR2 SNEGSKA (reference sequence). Trimming took 6 bases from V and 5 from J, leaving 7 bases between them. The CDR3 loop is CSARWTEAFF. The CDR3 region has the DNA TGCAGTGCCCGCTGGACTGAAGCTTTCTTT.

This clonotype appeared once. This chain connects TRBV7-9 to TRBJ2-7; D possibly matches TRBD1 or TRBD2 (6 bases each). The V gene's germline CDR1 is SEHNR and CDR2 FQNEAQ (reference sequence). The V and J ends lost 3 bases and 1 base respectively, with 13 bases between them. The CDR3 is made up of 15 amino acids. The CDR3, as DNA: TGTGCCAGCAGCTTCACTCGGGGGCGGTCCTACGAGCAGTACTTC. Amino acids: CASSFTRGRSYEQYF.

This clonotype was observed a handful of times. The genes are TRBV7-6 and TRBJ1-3; 7 bases fit TRBD1. The CDR3 contains 16 residues. CDR1 is SGHVS, CDR2 FNYEAQ, per germline. J lost 0 bases, V lost 4 bases, and 6 bases had no gene match. CDR3: CASSSGTVTSGNTIYF. CDR3 in DNA: TGTGCCAGCAGCTCCGGGACAGTTACCTCTGGAAACACCATATATTTT.

This clonotype appeared many times. The chain has TRBV2 and TRBJ2-7; D is possibly TRBD2 (6 bases). Trimming left V 10 bases short and J 4 bases short, with 14 bases between. The CDR3 runs 12 residues. Per germline, CDR1 SNHLY and CDR2 FYNNEI. The CDR3 nucleotides are TGTGCCACGCGGGCGGGGTTGTACGAGCAGTACTTC. It translates to CATRAGLYEQYF.

This clonotype was detected many times. CDR3 in DNA: TGCAGTGCTACTGGTAGCGGGAGTGGCAATGAGCAGTTCTTC. This sequence encodes CSATGSGSGNEQFF. The V and J genes are TRBV20-1 and TRBJ2-1, with 9 bases that match TRBD2. Germline CDR1 and CDR2: DFQATT and SNEGSKA (reference sequence). With 4 bases clipped from V and 6 bases from J, the junction kept 7 bases outside the gene matches. The CDR3 spans 14 residues.

The V gene is TRBV3-1, the J gene TRBJ2-3, with D possibly TRBD2 on 6 matching bases. The length of the CDR3 is 15 residues. V gave up 4 bases and J gave up 3 bases, with 14 bases separating them. Germline CDR1 is LGHDT and CDR2 is YNNKEL (reference sequence). CDR3 region: CASSPRYGGTDTQYF. CDR3 bases: TGTGCCAGCAGCCCACGATACGGGGGAACAGATACGCAGTATTTT.